Below are 10 T cell receptor beta chains sequenced from a single sample in a study of cytomegalovirus exposure and HLA in healthy donors. Researchers ran the PCR with 60 Vbeta and 13 Jbeta primers. Sequencing used immunoSEQ multiplex PCR; TCRdb keeps in-frame clones, though not all of them. The sample consists of over 100,000 clones, over 70% of them appearing once. Input material: PBMCs. These receptors were taken from a woman aged 40 to 50 in good health and CMV-seropositive.

The V gene is TRBV19, the J gene TRBJ1-1; a possible D gene is TRBD1 (6 bases). There are 17 residues in the CDR3. The germline CDR1 and CDR2 sequences are LNHDA and SQIVND (reference sequence). V shed 7 bases and J shed 2 bases, with 23 bases lying between them. DNA of the CDR3: TGTGCCAGTACCCCCAAGAGGGGGGGTTGGGGAAACACTGAAGCTTTCTTT. Amino acid sequence: CASTPKRGGWGNTEAFF.

This sequence joins TRBV6-1 and TRBJ1-2; the D is unclear. CDR1 MNHNS and CDR2 SASEGT come from the germline V gene. The CDR3 spans 15 residues. Trimming shortened V by 5 bases and J by 3 bases, and 16 bases separated the two germline ends. The CDR3 loop reads CASSTPKGGYYGYTF. CDR3 in DNA: TGTGCCAGCAGTACTCCCAAAGGAGGGTACTATGGCTACACCTTC.

This clone was recorded a few times. The chain joins TRBV4-3 to TRBJ2-2, with a possible D match to TRBD2 (6 bases). V lost 0 bases to trimming and J lost 6 bases, with 14 bases between them. The CDR3 has 16 amino acids. Germline CDR1 and CDR2: LGHNA and YSLEER. CDR3 amino acids: CASSQDLGTPPGELFF. CDR3 in DNA: TGCGCCAGCAGCCAAGATTTGGGGACTCCACCCGGGGAGCTGTTTTTT.

The chain uses TRBV7-2 and TRBJ1-1, with no clear D. Per germline, CDR1 SGHTA and CDR2 FQGNSA. The germline V and J ends were trimmed by 1 base and 0 bases, with 12 bases remaining between them. The CDR3 is made up of 16 amino acids. This chain's CDR3 is CASSLDGGSMNTEAFF. For the CDR3, the DNA is TGTGCCAGCAGCTTAGATGGAGGGTCCATGAACACTGAAGCTTTCTTT. The full variable domain, in which reference TRBV7-2 and TRBJ1-1 provide the parts outside the CDR3, is GAGVSQSPSNKVTEKGKDVELRCDPISGHTALYWYRQSLGQGLEFLIYFQGNSAPDKSGLPSDRFSAERTGGSVSTLTIQRTQQEDSAVYLCASSLDGGSMNTEAFFGQGTRLTVV.

The chain recombines TRBV4-3 with TRBJ2-7, with a weak D call TRBD1 (5 bases). Germline loops: CDR1 LGHNA, CDR2 YSLEER. CDR3 length: 15 amino acids. Trimming cost V 1 base and J 1 base, with 11 bases left between them. The DNA of the CDR3 is TGCGCCAGCAGCCAAGTCCTCGACAGATCCTACGAGCAGTACTTC. This sequence encodes CASSQVLDRSYEQYF.

This clone occurred once. J is TRBJ2-5 and V is TRBV10-3; TRBD1 agrees at 8 bases. The end of the DNA is better explained by TRBJ2-7, so the J call may be wrong. The CDR3 has 16 amino acids. Germline CDR1 ENHRY, CDR2 SYGVKD. The CDR3 region has the DNA TGTGCCATCAGTGAGTCTAAGGGAGACAGGGGTCACGAGCAGTACTTC. This translates into CAISESKGDRGHEQYF.

The chain links TRBV7-8 to TRBJ2-3, with 9 bases that match TRBD1. CDR1 SGHVS and CDR2 FQNEAQ come from the germline V gene. The CDR3 is 16 amino acids. The V gene end was trimmed by 3 bases and the J gene end by 4 bases; junction bases not matched to a gene: 8. CDR3 DNA sequence: TGTGCCAGCAGCTTTGGTGGGACAGGGTATGCAGATACGCAGTATTTT. Translating gives CASSFGGTGYADTQYF.

The chain combines TRBV19 with TRBJ1-2, with a tentative D call TRBD1 (6 bases). This CDR3 has 15 residues. Trimming cost V 5 bases and J 3 bases, with 16 bases left between them. Germline CDR1 LNHDA, CDR2 SQIVND (reference sequence). In DNA form, the CDR3 reads TGTGCCAGTAGTTATCCCGGGACAAAAGACTATGGCTACACCTTC. Translating gives CASSYPGTKDYGYTF.

V is TRBV11-3 and J is TRBJ2-5, with 7 bases matching TRBD1. This CDR3 is 14 amino acids long. J lost 2 bases, V lost 4 bases, and 4 bases had no gene match. Germline loops: CDR1 SGHNT, CDR2 YENEEA. The CDR3 bases are TGTGCCAGCAGCTCACGACAGGGACAAGAGACCCAGTACTTC. It codes for CASSSRQGQETQYF.

This clone was observed a handful of times. The V call is TRBV4-3, the J call TRBJ2-2; 14 nucleotides line up with TRBD2. V gave up 5 bases and J gave up 5 bases; unmatched junction bases: 7. Germline V gene sequence: CDR1 LGHNA, CDR2 YSLEER. The CDR3 covers 17 residues. The CDR3 DNA reads as TGCGCCAGCAGCAGAGGGACTAGCGGGAGTGCAACCGGGGAGCTGTTTTTT. Its protein is CASSRGTSGSATGELFF.